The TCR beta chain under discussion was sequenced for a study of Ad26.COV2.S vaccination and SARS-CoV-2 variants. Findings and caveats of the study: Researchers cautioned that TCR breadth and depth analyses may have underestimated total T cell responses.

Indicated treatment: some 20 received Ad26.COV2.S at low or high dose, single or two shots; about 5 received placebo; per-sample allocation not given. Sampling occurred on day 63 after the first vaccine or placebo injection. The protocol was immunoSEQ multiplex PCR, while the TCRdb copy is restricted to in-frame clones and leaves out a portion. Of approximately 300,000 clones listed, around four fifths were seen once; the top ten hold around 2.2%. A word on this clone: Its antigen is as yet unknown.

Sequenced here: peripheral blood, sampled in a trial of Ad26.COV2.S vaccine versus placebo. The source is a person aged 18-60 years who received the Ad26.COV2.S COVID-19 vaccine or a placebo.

The DNA of the CDR3 is TGTGCCAGCAGCCAAGATTGGGGGACCCAGTACTTC. Amino acids: CASSQDWGTQYF. This sequence joins TRBV14 and TRBJ2-5; D is uncertain. The CDR3 is 12 amino acids. CDR1 and CDR2 (germline): SGHDN, FVKESK. V shed 0 bases and J shed 7 bases, with 6 bases lying between them.